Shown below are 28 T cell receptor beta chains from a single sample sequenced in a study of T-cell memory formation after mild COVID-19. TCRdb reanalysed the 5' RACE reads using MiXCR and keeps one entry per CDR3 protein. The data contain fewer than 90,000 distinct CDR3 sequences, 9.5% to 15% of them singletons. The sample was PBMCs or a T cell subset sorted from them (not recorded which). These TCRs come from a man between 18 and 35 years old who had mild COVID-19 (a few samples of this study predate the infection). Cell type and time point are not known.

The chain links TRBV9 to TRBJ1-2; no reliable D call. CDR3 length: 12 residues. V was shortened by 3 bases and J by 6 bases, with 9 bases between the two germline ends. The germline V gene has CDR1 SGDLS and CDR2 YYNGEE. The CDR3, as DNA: TGTGCCAGCAGCGCGACTTCCAATGGCTACACCTTC. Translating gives CASSATSNGYTF.

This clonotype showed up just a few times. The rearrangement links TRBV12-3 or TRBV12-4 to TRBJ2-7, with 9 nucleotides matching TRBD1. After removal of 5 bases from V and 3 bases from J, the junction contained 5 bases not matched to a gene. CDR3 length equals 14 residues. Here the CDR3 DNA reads TGTGCCAGCAGTCCCGGGACAGGGCACTACGAGCAGTACTTC. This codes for CASSPGTGHYEQYF.

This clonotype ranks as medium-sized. This chain's CDR3 is CASSLVGAGNNEQFF. For the CDR3, the DNA is TGTGCCAGCAGCTTAGTTGGAGCGGGGAACAATGAGCAGTTCTTC. The rearrangement joins TRBV7-9 to TRBJ2-1; 7 bases are shared with TRBD2. Germline V gene lookup returns CDR1 SEHNR and CDR2 FQNEAQ (reference sequence). Trimming removed 1 base from V and 5 bases from J; junction bases left unmatched: 5. The CDR3 is 15 residues long.

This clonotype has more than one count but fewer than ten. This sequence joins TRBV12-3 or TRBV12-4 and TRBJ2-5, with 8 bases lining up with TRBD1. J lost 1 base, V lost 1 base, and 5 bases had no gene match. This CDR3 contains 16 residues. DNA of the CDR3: TGTGCCAGCAGTTTAGGGACAGGGCCCCTCCAAGAGACCCAGTACTTC. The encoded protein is CASSLGTGPLQETQYF.

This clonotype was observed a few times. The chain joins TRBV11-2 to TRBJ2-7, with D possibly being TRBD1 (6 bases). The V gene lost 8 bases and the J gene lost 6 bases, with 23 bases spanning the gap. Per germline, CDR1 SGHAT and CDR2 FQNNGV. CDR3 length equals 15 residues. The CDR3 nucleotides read TGTGCCAGCTCATCGAGGGGCAGGGGCCCCGTCGAGCAGTACGTC. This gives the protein CASSSRGRGPVEQYV.

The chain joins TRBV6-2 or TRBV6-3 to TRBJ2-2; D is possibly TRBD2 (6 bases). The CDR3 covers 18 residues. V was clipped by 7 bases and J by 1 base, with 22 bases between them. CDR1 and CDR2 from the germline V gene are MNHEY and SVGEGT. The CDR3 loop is CASIGRDPSTQNTGELFF. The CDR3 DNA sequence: TGTGCCAGCATAGGGCGGGACCCGTCAACCCAGAACACCGGGGAGCTGTTTTTT.

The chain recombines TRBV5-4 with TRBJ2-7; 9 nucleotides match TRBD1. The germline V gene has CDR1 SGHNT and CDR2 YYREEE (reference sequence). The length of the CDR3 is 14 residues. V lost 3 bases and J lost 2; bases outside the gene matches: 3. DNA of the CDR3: TGTGCCAGCAGCTGGGACAGGGATGCCTACGAGCAGTACTTC. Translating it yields CASSWDRDAYEQYF.

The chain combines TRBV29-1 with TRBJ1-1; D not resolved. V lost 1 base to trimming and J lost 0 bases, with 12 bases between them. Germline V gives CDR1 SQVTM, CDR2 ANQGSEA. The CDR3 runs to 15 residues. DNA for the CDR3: TGCAGCGTTGAAGCGGCAGGAGATATGAACACTGAAGCTTTCTTT. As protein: CSVEAAGDMNTEAFF.

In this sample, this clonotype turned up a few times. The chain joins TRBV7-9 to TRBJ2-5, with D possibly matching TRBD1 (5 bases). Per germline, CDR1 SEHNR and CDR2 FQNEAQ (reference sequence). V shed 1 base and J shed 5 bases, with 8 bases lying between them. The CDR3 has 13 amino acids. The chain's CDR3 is CASSLGGLETQYF. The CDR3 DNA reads TGTGCCAGCAGCTTAGGGGGCTTGGAGACCCAGTACTTC. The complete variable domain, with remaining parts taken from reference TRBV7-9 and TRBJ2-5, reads DTGVSQNPRHKITKRGQNVTFRCDPISEHNRLYWYRQTLGQGPEFLTYFQNEAQLEKSRLLSDRFSAERPKGSFSTLEIQRTEQGDSAMYLCASSLGGLETQYFGPGTRLLVL.

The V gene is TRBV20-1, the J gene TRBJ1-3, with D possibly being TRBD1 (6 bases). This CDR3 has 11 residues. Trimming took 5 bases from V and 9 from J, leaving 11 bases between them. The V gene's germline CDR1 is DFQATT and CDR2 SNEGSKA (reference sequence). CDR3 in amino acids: CSAFEDSTIYF. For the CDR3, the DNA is TGCAGTGCTTTCGAGGACAGCACCATATATTTT.

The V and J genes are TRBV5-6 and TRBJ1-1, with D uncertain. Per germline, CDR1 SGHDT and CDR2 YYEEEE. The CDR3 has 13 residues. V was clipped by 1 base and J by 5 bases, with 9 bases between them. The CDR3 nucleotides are TGTGCCAGCAGCTTGCAGCGGAGGACTGAAGCTTTCTTT. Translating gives CASSLQRRTEAFF.

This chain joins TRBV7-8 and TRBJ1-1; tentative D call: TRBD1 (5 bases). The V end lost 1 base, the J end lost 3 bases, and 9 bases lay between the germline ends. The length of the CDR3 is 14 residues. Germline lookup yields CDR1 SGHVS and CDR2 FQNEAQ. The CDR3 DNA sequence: TGTGCCAGCAGCTTAGGGGCAGGGTACACTGAAGCTTTCTTT. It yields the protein CASSLGAGYTEAFF.

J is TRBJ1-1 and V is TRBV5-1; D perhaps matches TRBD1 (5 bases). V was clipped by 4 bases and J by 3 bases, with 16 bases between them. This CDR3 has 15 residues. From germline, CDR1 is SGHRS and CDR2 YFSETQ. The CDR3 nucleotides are TGCGCCAGCAGCCTACACGCAGGGCGAGACACTGAAGCTTTCTTT. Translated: CASSLHAGRDTEAFF. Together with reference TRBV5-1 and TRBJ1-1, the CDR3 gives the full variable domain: KAGVTQTPRYLIKTRGQQVTLSCSPISGHRSVSWYQQTPGQGLQFLFEYFSETQRNKGNFPGRFSGRQFSNSRSEMNVSTLELGDSALYLCASSLHAGRDTEAFFGQGTRLTVV.

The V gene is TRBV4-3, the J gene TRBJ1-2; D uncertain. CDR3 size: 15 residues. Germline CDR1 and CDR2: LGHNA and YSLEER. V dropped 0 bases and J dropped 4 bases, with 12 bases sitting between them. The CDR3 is CASSQDLTASYGYTF. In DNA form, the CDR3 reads TGCGCCAGCAGCCAAGATCTCACAGCCTCCTATGGCTACACCTTC.

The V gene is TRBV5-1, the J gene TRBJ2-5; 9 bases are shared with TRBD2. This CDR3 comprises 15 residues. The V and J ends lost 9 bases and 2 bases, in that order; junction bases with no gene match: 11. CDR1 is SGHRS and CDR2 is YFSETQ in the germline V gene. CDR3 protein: CATAPAGGVQETQYF. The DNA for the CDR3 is TGCGCCACGGCCCCTGCGGGGGGGGTACAAGAGACCCAGTACTTC.

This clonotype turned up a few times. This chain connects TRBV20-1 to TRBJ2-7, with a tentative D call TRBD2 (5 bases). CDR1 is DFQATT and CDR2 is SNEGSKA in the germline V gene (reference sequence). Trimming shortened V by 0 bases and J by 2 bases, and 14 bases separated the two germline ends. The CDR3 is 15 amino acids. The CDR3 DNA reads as TGCAGTGCTAGAGATACTAGGACGGTTACCTACGAGCAGTACTTC. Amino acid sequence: CSARDTRTVTYEQYF.

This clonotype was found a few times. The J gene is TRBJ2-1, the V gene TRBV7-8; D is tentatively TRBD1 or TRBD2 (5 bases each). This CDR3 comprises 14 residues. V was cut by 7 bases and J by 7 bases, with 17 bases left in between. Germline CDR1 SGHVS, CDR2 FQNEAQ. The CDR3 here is CASTLGTLPNEQFF. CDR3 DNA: TGTGCCAGCACCCTCGGGACCCTTCCTAATGAGCAGTTCTTC.

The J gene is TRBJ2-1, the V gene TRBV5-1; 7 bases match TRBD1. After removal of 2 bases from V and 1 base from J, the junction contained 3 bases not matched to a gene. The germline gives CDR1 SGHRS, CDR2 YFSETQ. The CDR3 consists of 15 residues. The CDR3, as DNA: TGCGCCAGCAGCTTAGACAGGGATTCCTACAATGAGCAGTTCTTC. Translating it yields CASSLDRDSYNEQFF.

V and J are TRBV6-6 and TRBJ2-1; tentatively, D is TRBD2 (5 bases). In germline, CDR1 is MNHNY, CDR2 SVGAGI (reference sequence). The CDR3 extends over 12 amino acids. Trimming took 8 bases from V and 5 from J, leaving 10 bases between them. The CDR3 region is CASAHGDNEQFF. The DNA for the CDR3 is TGTGCCAGCGCCCACGGGGACAATGAGCAGTTCTTC.

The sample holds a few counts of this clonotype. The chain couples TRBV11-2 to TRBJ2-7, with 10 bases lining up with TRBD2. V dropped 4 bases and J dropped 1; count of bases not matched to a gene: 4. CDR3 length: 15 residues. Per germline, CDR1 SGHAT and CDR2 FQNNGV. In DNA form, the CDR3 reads TGTGCCAGCAGCTCCCGTAGCGGGGGGTCCTACGAGCAGTACTTC. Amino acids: CASSSRSGGSYEQYF. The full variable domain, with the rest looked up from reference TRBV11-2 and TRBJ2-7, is EAGVAQSPRYKIIEKRQSVAFWCNPISGHATLYWYQQILGQGPKLLIQFQNNGVVDDSQLPKDRFSAERLKGVDSTLKIQPAKLEDSAVYLCASSSRSGGSYEQYFGPGTRLTVT.

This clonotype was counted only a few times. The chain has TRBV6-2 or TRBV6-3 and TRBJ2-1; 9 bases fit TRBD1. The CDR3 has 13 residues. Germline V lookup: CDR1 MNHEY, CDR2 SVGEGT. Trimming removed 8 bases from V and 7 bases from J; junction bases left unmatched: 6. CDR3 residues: CASGGGQGNEQFF. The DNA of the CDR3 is TGTGCCAGCGGTGGGGGACAGGGAAATGAGCAGTTCTTC.

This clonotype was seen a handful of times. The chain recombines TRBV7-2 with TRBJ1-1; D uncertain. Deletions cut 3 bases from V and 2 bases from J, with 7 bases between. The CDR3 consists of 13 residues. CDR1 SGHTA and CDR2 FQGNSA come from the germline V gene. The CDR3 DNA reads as TGTGCCAGCAGCTTTCGGGTCAACACTGAAGCTTTCTTT. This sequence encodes CASSFRVNTEAFF.

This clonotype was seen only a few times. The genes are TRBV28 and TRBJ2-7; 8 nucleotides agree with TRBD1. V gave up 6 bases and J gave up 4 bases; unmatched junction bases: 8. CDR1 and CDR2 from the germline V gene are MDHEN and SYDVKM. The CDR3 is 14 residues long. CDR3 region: CASSDWTGPYEQYV. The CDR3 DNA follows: TGTGCCAGCAGCGACTGGACAGGGCCATACGAGCAGTACGTC.

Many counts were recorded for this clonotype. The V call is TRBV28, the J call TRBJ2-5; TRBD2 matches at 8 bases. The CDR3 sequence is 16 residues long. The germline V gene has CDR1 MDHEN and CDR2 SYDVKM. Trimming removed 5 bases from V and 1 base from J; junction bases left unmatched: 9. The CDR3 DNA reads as TGTGCCAGCAGTCCCCACCCACTAGCGGCCCAAGAGACCCAGTACTTC. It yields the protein CASSPHPLAAQETQYF. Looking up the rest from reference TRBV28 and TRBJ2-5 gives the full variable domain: DVKVTQSSRYLVKRTGEKVFLECVQDMDHENMFWYRQDPGLGLRLIYFSYDVKMKEKGDIPEGYSVSREKKERFSLILESASTNQTSMYLCASSPHPLAAQETQYFGPGTRLLVL.

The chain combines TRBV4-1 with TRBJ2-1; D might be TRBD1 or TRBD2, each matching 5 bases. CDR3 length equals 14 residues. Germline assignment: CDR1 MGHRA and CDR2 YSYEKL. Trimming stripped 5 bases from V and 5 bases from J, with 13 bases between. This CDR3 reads CASSTRDGHNEQFF. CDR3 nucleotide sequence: TGCGCCAGCAGCACCCGGGACGGACACAATGAGCAGTTCTTC.

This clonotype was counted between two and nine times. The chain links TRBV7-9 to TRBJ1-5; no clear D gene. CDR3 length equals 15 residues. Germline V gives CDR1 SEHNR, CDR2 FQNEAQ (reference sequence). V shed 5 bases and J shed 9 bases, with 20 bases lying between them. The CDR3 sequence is CASSPTGPRTGPQHF. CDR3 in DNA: TGTGCCAGCAGCCCAACTGGGCCGCGGACGGGGCCCCAGCATTTT.

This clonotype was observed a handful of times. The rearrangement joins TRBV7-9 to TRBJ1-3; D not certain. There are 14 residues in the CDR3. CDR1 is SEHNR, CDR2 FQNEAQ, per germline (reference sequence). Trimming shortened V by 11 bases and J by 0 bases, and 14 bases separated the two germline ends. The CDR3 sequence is CASPVPSSGNTIYF. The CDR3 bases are TGTGCCTCCCCGGTCCCAAGCTCTGGAAACACCATATATTTT.

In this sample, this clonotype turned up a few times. The DNA of the CDR3 is TGTGCCAGCAGTGACCGGACAGGGCTGAACACTGAAGCTTTCTTT. Protein sequence: CASSDRTGLNTEAFF. The rearrangement joins TRBV2 to TRBJ1-1; the match to TRBD1 covers 8 bases. J was trimmed by 0 bases and V by 3 bases; bases with no gene match: 3. Germline CDR1 reads SNHLY; CDR2 reads FYNNEI. The CDR3 runs to 15 residues.